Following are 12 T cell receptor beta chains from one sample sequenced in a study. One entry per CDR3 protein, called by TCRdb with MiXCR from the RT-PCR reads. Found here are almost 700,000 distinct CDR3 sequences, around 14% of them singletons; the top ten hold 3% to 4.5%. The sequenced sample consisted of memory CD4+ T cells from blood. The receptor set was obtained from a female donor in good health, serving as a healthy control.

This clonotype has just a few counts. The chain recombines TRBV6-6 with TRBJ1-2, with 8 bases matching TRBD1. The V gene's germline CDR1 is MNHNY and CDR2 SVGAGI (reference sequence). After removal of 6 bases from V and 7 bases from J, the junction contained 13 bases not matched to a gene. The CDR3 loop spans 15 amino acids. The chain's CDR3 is CASSATTGTGGGYTF. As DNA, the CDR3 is TGTGCCAGCAGCGCGACAACCGGGACAGGAGGTGGCTACACCTTC.

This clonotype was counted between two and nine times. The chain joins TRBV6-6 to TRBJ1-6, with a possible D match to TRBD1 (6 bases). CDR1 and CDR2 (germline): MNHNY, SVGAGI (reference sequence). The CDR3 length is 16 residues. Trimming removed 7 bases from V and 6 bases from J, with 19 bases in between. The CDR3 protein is CASTKGGRLGNSPLHF. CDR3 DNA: TGTGCCAGCACCAAGGGGGGGCGTCTTGGTAATTCACCCCTCCACTTT.

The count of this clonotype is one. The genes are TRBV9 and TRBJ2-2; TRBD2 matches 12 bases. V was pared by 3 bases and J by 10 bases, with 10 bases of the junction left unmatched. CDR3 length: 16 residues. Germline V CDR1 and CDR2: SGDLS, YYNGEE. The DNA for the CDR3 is TGTGCCAGCAGCGCAGGACTAGCGGGAAACGGCGCGGAGCTGTTTTTT. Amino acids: CASSAGLAGNGAELFF.

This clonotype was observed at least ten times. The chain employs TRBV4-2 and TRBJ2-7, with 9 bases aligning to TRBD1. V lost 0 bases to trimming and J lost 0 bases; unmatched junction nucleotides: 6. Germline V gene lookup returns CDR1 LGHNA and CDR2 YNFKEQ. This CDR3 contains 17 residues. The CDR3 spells CASSQDKGQGTSYEQYF. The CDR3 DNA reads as TGTGCCAGCAGCCAAGATAAGGGACAGGGAACCTCCTACGAGCAGTACTTC.

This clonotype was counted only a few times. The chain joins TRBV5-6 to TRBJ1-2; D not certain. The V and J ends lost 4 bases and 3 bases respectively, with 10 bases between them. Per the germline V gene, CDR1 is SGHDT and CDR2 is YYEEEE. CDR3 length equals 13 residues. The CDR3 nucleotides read TGTGCCAGCAGCCAGCCACGGGACTATGGCTACACCTTC. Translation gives CASSQPRDYGYTF.

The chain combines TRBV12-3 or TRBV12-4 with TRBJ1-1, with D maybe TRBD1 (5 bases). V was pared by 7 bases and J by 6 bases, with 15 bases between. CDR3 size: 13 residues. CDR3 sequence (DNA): TGTGCCAGCACCAAGTCAGTGGGGGCTGAAGCTTTCTTT. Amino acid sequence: CASTKSVGAEAFF.

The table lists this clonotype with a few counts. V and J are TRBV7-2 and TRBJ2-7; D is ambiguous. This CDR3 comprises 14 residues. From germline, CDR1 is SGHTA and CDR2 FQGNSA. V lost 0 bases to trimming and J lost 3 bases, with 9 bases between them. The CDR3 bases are TGTGCCAGCAGCTTAGCGGCCTTGGGCTACGAGCAGTACTTC. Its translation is CASSLAALGYEQYF. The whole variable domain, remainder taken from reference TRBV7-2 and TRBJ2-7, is GAGVSQSPSNKVTEKGKDVELRCDPISGHTALYWYRQSLGQGLEFLIYFQGNSAPDKSGLPSDRFSAERTGGSVSTLTIQRTQQEDSAVYLCASSLAALGYEQYFGPGTRLTVT.

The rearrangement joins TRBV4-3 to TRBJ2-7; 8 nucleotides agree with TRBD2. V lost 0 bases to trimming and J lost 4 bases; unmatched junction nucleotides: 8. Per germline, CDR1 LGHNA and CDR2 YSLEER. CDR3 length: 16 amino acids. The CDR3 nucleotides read TGCGCCAGCAGCCAAGATTTGGCGGGAGGCTGGTACGAGCAGTACTTC. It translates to CASSQDLAGGWYEQYF.

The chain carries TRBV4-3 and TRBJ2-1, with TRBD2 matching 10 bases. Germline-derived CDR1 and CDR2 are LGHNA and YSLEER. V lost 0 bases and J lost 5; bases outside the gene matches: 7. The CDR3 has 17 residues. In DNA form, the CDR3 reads TGCGCCAGCAGCCAAGATAGGACTAGCGGATTGAACAATGAGCAGTTCTTC. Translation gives CASSQDRTSGLNNEQFF.

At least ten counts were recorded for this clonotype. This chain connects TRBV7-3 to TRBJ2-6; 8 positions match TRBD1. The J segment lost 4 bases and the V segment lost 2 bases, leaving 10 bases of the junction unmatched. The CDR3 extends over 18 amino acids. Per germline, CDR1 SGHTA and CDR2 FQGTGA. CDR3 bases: TGTGCCAGCAGCTTACGGGGACAGGTCCTCTCAGGGGCCAACGTCCTGACTTTC. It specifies CASSLRGQVLSGANVLTF. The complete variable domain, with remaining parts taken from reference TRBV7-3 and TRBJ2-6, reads GAGVSQTPSNKVTEKGKYVELRCDPISGHTALYWYRQSLGQGPEFLIYFQGTGAADDSGLPNDRFFAVRPEGSVSTLKIQRTERGDSAVYLCASSLRGQVLSGANVLTFGAGSRLTVL.

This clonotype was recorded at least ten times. The CDR3 DNA follows: TGTGCCAGCAGTCAGCGGGACCGGGAGACCCAGTACTTC. Translated: CASSQRDRETQYF. The gene calls are TRBV27 and TRBJ2-5; 7 nucleotides match TRBD2. This CDR3 has 13 amino acids. Germline V gives CDR1 MNHEY, CDR2 SMNVEV (reference sequence). V lost 5 bases to trimming and J lost 5 bases; unmatched junction nucleotides: 5.

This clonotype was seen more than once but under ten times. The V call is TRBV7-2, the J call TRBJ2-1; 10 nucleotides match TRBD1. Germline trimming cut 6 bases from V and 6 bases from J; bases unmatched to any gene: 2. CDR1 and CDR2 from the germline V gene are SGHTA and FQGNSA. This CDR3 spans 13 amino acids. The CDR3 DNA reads TGTGCCAGCAGTTGGACAGGGGGCAATGAGCAGTTCTTC. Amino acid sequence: CASSWTGGNEQFF. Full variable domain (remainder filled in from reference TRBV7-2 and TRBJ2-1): GAGVSQSPSNKVTEKGKDVELRCDPISGHTALYWYRQSLGQGLEFLIYFQGNSAPDKSGLPSDRFSAERTGGSVSTLTIQRTQQEDSAVYLCASSWTGGNEQFFGPGTRLTVL.